The 24 T cell receptor beta chains given below trace back to one sample, sequenced in a study of blood T cells in healthy people across ages. Then a second PCR, running roughly 7 to 11 cycles, was carried out with a sample-barcoded 5' primer and a J-beta primer mix. TCRdb re-derived calls from the 5' RACE reads in MiXCR, one entry per CDR3 protein. This table has 1.2 million to 1.5 million distinct CDR3 sequences, roughly 59% appearing once. Sample: blood. The receptors were gathered from a man between 18 and 29 years old in good health.

CDR3 loop: CASSGTEGNTEAFF. As DNA, the CDR3 is TGTGCCAGCAGCGGTACGGAGGGGAACACTGAAGCTTTCTTT. The chain carries TRBV9 and TRBJ1-1; D unresolved. CDR1 is SGDLS and CDR2 is YYNGEE in the germline V gene. This CDR3 has 14 residues. Trimming removed 3 bases at V and 1 base at J, with 10 bases between.

The V call is TRBV15, the J call TRBJ2-7, with unresolved D. The germline gives CDR1 LNHNV, CDR2 YYDKDF (reference sequence). CDR3 length: 15 residues. Between the trimmed V and J ends, which lost 0 bases and 0 bases, there was a span of 9 bases. The CDR3 DNA sequence: TGTGCCACCAGCAGAGATGGTCGCACCTCCTACGAGCAGTACTTC. This gives the protein CATSRDGRTSYEQYF.

This chain links TRBV6-6 with TRBJ2-7; a weak D match, TRBD1 (5 bases). This CDR3 region has 15 residues. Trimming left V 2 bases short and J 0 bases short, with 11 bases between. CDR1 MNHNY and CDR2 SVGAGI come from the germline V gene (reference sequence). The CDR3 DNA is TGTGCCAGCAGTTACCCAGGGTCCGACTCCTACGAGCAGTACTTC. It is translated as CASSYPGSDSYEQYF.

The chain couples TRBV11-2 to TRBJ1-1; possible D gene TRBD1, 5 bases. Germline V gives CDR1 SGHAT, CDR2 FQNNGV. With 1 base removed from V and 10 bases from J, the gap between germline ends came to 13 bases. The CDR3 contains 13 residues. The CDR3 loop is CASSLGLSRGAFF. Here the CDR3 DNA reads TGTGCCAGCAGCTTAGGTCTCTCAAGGGGAGCTTTCTTT.

The chain has TRBV12-5 and TRBJ1-1; D remains unclear. Between the trimmed V and J ends, which lost 7 bases and 1 base, there was a span of 13 bases. The germline V gene has CDR1 LGHNT and CDR2 FRNRAP. The CDR3 is made up of 14 amino acids. CDR3 DNA: TGTGCTAGTGCTGAGTGGGGTCCGAACACTGAAGCTTTCTTT. It specifies CASAEWGPNTEAFF.

This clonotype has just a few counts. V gene TRBV3-1 combines with J gene TRBJ1-6; the D is unclear. V lost 0 bases and J 9 bases, leaving 15 bases between the germline ends. Germline CDR1 LGHDT, CDR2 YNNKEL (reference sequence). CDR3 length equals 16 residues. The CDR3 bases are TGTGCCAGCAGCCAAGAAGGATTCAGGAGAGGTTCACCCCTCCACTTT. Translated: CASSQEGFRRGSPLHF.

The V call is TRBV6-5, the J call TRBJ2-5, with D possibly matching TRBD1 (6 bases). The J call is in doubt because the DNA end fits TRBJ2-7 better. Per germline, CDR1 MNHEY and CDR2 SVGAGI. There are 14 residues in the CDR3. This CDR3 reads CASSTPGHPYEQYF. The CDR3 coding sequence is TGTGCCAGCAGTACCCCGGGACACCCCTACGAGCAGTACTTC.

This rearrangement joins TRBV5-5 to TRBJ2-1; unclear D gene. V lost 2 bases and J 7 bases, leaving 7 bases between the germline ends. This CDR3 comprises 12 residues. CDR1 SGHKS and CDR2 YYEKEE come from the germline V gene (reference sequence). The CDR3 sequence: CASSFTENEQFF. DNA of the CDR3: TGTGCCAGCAGCTTTACTGAAAATGAGCAGTTCTTC.

This rearrangement joins TRBV18 to TRBJ2-7; 12 bases agree with TRBD2. Germline trimming cut 0 bases from V and 1 base from J; bases unmatched to any gene: 1. Looked up from germline, CDR1 is KGHSH and CDR2 is LQKENI. CDR3 length equals 16 residues. CDR3 amino acids: CASSPPGLAGSYEQYF. In DNA, the CDR3 is TGTGCCAGCTCACCACCCGGACTAGCGGGATCCTACGAGCAGTACTTC.

This rearrangement joins TRBV28 to TRBJ1-1, with 7 bases fitting TRBD1. The J segment lost 1 base and the V segment lost 11 bases, leaving 13 bases of the junction unmatched. The CDR3 length is 15 residues. Germline lookup yields CDR1 MDHEN and CDR2 SYDVKM. The CDR3 region is CAGTTGLSSNTEAFF. CDR3 nucleotides: TGTGCCGGGACGACAGGGCTATCATCGAACACTGAAGCTTTCTTT.

V and J are TRBV29-1 and TRBJ2-1, with D unclear. CDR1 is SQVTM, CDR2 ANQGSEA, per germline. CDR3 length: 14 residues. The V end lost 3 bases, the J end lost 2 bases, and 11 bases lay between the germline ends. The CDR3 DNA reads TGCAGCGTTGATGGTTACCCGACCTACAATGAGCAGTTCTTC. It translates to CSVDGYPTYNEQFF.

This rearrangement joins TRBV6-6 to TRBJ2-1; D is perhaps TRBD1 or TRBD2 (6 bases each). Trimming removed 7 bases at V and 4 bases at J, with 14 bases between. Germline CDR1 and CDR2: MNHNY and SVGAGI (reference sequence). The CDR3 runs to 14 residues. The CDR3 loop reads CASIPWGAYNEQFF. Here the CDR3 DNA reads TGTGCCAGCATTCCTTGGGGGGCTTACAATGAGCAGTTCTTC.

This clonotype was recorded at least ten times. This sequence joins TRBV20-1 and TRBJ2-1, with 7 bases fitting TRBD2. The CDR3 has 16 amino acids. Germline CDR1 DFQATT, CDR2 SNEGSKA (reference sequence). V trimming: 0 bases; J trimming: 5 bases; junction bases outside the gene matches: 10. CDR3 sequence (DNA): TGCAGTGCTAGAGAAGCCGGGACTACCAAACACAATGAGCAGTTCTTC. Translation gives CSAREAGTTKHNEQFF.

The gene calls are TRBV11-2 and TRBJ1-4; D not certain. This CDR3 region has 15 residues. Germline V gene lookup returns CDR1 SGHAT and CDR2 FQNNGV. V was trimmed by 2 bases and J by 4 bases, leaving 11 bases between them. The CDR3 is CASSLTGSDNEKLFF. The CDR3 DNA sequence: TGTGCCAGCAGCTTAACCGGTTCTGATAATGAAAAACTGTTTTTT.

This chain connects TRBV5-1 to TRBJ2-5; 8 bases line up with TRBD1. CDR1 is SGHRS and CDR2 is YFSETQ in the germline V gene. CDR3 length equals 14 residues. V shed 3 bases, J shed 5 bases, and the junction held 6 bases outside the gene matches. The CDR3 nucleotides read TGCGCCAGCAGCTACGGACAGGGATTGGAGACCCAGTACTTC. It specifies CASSYGQGLETQYF.

This clonotype was picked up one time. The CDR3 spells CASSPLTGGEQFF. The CDR3 DNA sequence: TGTGCCAGCAGTCCACTAACAGGGGGTGAGCAGTTCTTC. This chain uses TRBV12-3 or TRBV12-4 with TRBJ2-1, with 8 bases fitting TRBD1. V lost 5 bases to trimming and J lost 9 bases; unmatched junction nucleotides: 6. The CDR3 totals 13 residues.

V gene TRBV2 combines with J gene TRBJ1-1; TRBD1 agrees at 8 bases. The ends lost 6 bases at V and 5 bases at J; junction bases unmatched: 11. Germline-derived CDR1 and CDR2 are SNHLY and FYNNEI. The CDR3 spans 15 residues. Here the CDR3 DNA reads TGTGCCAGCAGCGCTACAGGGGGTGGTAGGACTGAAGCTTTCTTT. It yields the protein CASSATGGGRTEAFF.

This clonotype was counted only a few times. This rearrangement joins TRBV20-1 to TRBJ1-6; a possible D gene is TRBD1 (6 bases). CDR1 DFQATT and CDR2 SNEGSKA come from the germline V gene (reference sequence). This CDR3 comprises 13 residues. V was clipped by 7 bases and J by 6 bases, with 13 bases between them. CDR3 DNA sequence: TGCAGTGGGGGGGGGCGCCCTAATTCACCCCTCCACTTT. It specifies CSGGGRPNSPLHF.

The rearrangement links TRBV11-2 to TRBJ2-7, with D perhaps TRBD1 (5 bases). CDR3 size: 15 residues. In germline, CDR1 is SGHAT, CDR2 FQNNGV. Between the trimmed V and J ends, which lost 1 base and 6 bases, there was a span of 16 bases. For the CDR3, the DNA is TGTGCCAGCAGCTTAGGAAGGGGCAGGGCGCGCGAGCAGTACTTC. It specifies CASSLGRGRAREQYF.

This clonotype was counted ten times or more. The rearrangement joins TRBV3-1 to TRBJ2-3, with D hard to call. The germline V gene has CDR1 LGHDT and CDR2 YNNKEL (reference sequence). The CDR3 loop spans 14 amino acids. Trimming left V 1 base short and J 1 base short, with 6 bases between. The CDR3 loop is CASSQGRRTDTQYF. The DNA for the CDR3 is TGTGCCAGCAGCCAAGGTCGGCGCACAGATACGCAGTATTTT.

Details on this clonotype: One junction end disagrees with the germline gene, perhaps due to a read error. The chain joins TRBV20-1 to TRBJ1-2, with D unclear. This CDR3 spans 13 amino acids. CDR1 and CDR2 from the germline V gene are DFQATT and SNEGSKA (reference sequence). The CDR3 nucleotides read TGTAGTGCTGGCGGGAGGCTACATAATGGCTACACCTTC. Translated, it gives CSAGGRLHNGYTF.

The chain has TRBV2 and TRBJ2-7; D is possibly TRBD1 or TRBD2 (5 bases each). Germline loops: CDR1 SNHLY, CDR2 FYNNEI. Deletions cut 1 base from V and 6 bases from J, with 10 bases between. The CDR3 is 13 amino acids. Here the CDR3 reads CASSEDRRSEQYF. Written as DNA, the CDR3 is TGTGCCAGCAGTGAAGACAGGAGGAGCGAGCAGTACTTC.

This chain uses TRBV6-2 or TRBV6-3 with TRBJ2-3; D uncertain. Germline lookup yields CDR1 MNHEY and CDR2 SVGEGT. This CDR3 is 13 amino acids long. V lost 6 bases and J 6 bases, leaving 13 bases between the germline ends. The CDR3 nucleotides are TGTGCCAGCAGGGTGCCTTCTAAGGATACGCAGTATTTT. It specifies CASRVPSKDTQYF.

The chain combines TRBV11-1 with TRBJ2-2; 11 bases match TRBD2. This CDR3 comprises 14 residues. Unmatched junction bases numbered 2, after V lost 7 bases and J lost 4 bases. Germline V gene data show CDR1 as SGHAT and CDR2 as FQDESV (reference sequence). The CDR3 nucleotides are TGTGCCAGCACTCTAGCGGGAGGCACCGGGGAGCTGTTTTTT. It specifies CASTLAGGTGELFF.